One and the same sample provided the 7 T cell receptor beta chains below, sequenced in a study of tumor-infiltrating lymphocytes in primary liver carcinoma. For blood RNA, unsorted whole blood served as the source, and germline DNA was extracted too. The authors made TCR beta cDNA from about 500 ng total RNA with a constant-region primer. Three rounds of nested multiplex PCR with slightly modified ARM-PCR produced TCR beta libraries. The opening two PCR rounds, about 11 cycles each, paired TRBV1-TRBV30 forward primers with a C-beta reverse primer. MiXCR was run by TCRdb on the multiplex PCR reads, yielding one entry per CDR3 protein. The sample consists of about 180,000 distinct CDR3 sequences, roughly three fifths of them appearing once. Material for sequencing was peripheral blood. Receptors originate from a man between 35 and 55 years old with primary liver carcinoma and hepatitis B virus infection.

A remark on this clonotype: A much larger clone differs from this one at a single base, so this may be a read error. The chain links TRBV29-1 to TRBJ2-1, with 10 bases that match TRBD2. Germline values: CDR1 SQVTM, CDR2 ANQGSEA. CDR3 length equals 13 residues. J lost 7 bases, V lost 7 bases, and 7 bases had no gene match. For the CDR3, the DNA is TGCAGCGAAAGCGGGAGGGACGTGAATGAGCAGTTCTTC. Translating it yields CSESGRDVNEQFF.

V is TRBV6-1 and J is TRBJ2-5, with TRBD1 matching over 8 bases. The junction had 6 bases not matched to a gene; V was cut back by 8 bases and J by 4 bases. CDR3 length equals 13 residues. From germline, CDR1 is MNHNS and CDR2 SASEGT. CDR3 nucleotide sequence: TGTGCCAGCGGACAGGGAGACCTAGAGACCCAGTACTTC. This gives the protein CASGQGDLETQYF.

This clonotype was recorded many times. For the CDR3, the DNA is TGTGCCAGCAGCTCCCGAGCGGGAATGGTAAACGAGCAGTACTTC. Amino acid sequence: CASSSRAGMVNEQYF. The chain carries TRBV11-1 and TRBJ2-7; 7 bases line up with TRBD2. The CDR3 runs 15 residues. CDR1 and CDR2 (germline): SGHAT, FQDESV (reference sequence). V shed 4 bases and J 5 bases; nucleotides not matched to a gene: 11. Based on the CDR3 plus reference TRBV11-1 and TRBJ2-7, the full variable domain is EAEVAQSPRYKITEKSQAVAFWCDPISGHATLYWYRQILGQGPELLVQFQDESVVDDSQLPKDRFSAERLKGVDSTLKIQPAELGDSAMYLCASSSRAGMVNEQYFGPGTRLTVT.

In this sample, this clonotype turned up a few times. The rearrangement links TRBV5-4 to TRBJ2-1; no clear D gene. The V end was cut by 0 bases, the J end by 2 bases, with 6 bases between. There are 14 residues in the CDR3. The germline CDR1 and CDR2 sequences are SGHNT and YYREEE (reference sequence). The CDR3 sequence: CASSLAPAYNEQFF. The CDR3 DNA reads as TGTGCCAGCAGCTTGGCTCCGGCCTACAATGAGCAGTTCTTC. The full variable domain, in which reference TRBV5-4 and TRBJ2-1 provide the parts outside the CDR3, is ETGVTQSPTHLIKTRGQQVTLRCSSQSGHNTVSWYQQALGQGPQFIFQYYREEENGRGNFPPRFSGLQFPNYSSELNVNALELDDSALYLCASSLAPAYNEQFFGPGTRLTVL.

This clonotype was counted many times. This CDR3 is CASSVGPGEQYF. CDR3 DNA: TGTGCCAGCAGTGTAGGCCCTGGGGAGCAGTACTTC. V gene TRBV11-2 combines with J gene TRBJ2-7, with unresolved D. Trimming removed 6 bases at V and 7 bases at J, with 13 bases between. Germline assignment: CDR1 SGHAT and CDR2 FQNNGV. There are 12 residues in the CDR3.

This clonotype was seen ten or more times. The CDR3 nucleotides are TGCAGCGTTGTGACAGGGGAGCATGGCTACACCTTC. As protein: CSVVTGEHGYTF. The chain carries TRBV29-1 and TRBJ1-2; 8 bases fit TRBD1. The CDR3 length is 12 residues. The ends lost 4 bases at V and 6 bases at J; junction bases unmatched: 4. Germline V CDR1 and CDR2: SQVTM, ANQGSEA.

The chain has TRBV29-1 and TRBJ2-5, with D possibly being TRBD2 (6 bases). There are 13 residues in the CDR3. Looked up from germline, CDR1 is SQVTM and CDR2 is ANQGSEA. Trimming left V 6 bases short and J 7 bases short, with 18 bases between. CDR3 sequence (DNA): TGCAGCGTCCGCTCCCCTGGGGGAGGGACCCAGTACTTC. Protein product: CSVRSPGGGTQYF.